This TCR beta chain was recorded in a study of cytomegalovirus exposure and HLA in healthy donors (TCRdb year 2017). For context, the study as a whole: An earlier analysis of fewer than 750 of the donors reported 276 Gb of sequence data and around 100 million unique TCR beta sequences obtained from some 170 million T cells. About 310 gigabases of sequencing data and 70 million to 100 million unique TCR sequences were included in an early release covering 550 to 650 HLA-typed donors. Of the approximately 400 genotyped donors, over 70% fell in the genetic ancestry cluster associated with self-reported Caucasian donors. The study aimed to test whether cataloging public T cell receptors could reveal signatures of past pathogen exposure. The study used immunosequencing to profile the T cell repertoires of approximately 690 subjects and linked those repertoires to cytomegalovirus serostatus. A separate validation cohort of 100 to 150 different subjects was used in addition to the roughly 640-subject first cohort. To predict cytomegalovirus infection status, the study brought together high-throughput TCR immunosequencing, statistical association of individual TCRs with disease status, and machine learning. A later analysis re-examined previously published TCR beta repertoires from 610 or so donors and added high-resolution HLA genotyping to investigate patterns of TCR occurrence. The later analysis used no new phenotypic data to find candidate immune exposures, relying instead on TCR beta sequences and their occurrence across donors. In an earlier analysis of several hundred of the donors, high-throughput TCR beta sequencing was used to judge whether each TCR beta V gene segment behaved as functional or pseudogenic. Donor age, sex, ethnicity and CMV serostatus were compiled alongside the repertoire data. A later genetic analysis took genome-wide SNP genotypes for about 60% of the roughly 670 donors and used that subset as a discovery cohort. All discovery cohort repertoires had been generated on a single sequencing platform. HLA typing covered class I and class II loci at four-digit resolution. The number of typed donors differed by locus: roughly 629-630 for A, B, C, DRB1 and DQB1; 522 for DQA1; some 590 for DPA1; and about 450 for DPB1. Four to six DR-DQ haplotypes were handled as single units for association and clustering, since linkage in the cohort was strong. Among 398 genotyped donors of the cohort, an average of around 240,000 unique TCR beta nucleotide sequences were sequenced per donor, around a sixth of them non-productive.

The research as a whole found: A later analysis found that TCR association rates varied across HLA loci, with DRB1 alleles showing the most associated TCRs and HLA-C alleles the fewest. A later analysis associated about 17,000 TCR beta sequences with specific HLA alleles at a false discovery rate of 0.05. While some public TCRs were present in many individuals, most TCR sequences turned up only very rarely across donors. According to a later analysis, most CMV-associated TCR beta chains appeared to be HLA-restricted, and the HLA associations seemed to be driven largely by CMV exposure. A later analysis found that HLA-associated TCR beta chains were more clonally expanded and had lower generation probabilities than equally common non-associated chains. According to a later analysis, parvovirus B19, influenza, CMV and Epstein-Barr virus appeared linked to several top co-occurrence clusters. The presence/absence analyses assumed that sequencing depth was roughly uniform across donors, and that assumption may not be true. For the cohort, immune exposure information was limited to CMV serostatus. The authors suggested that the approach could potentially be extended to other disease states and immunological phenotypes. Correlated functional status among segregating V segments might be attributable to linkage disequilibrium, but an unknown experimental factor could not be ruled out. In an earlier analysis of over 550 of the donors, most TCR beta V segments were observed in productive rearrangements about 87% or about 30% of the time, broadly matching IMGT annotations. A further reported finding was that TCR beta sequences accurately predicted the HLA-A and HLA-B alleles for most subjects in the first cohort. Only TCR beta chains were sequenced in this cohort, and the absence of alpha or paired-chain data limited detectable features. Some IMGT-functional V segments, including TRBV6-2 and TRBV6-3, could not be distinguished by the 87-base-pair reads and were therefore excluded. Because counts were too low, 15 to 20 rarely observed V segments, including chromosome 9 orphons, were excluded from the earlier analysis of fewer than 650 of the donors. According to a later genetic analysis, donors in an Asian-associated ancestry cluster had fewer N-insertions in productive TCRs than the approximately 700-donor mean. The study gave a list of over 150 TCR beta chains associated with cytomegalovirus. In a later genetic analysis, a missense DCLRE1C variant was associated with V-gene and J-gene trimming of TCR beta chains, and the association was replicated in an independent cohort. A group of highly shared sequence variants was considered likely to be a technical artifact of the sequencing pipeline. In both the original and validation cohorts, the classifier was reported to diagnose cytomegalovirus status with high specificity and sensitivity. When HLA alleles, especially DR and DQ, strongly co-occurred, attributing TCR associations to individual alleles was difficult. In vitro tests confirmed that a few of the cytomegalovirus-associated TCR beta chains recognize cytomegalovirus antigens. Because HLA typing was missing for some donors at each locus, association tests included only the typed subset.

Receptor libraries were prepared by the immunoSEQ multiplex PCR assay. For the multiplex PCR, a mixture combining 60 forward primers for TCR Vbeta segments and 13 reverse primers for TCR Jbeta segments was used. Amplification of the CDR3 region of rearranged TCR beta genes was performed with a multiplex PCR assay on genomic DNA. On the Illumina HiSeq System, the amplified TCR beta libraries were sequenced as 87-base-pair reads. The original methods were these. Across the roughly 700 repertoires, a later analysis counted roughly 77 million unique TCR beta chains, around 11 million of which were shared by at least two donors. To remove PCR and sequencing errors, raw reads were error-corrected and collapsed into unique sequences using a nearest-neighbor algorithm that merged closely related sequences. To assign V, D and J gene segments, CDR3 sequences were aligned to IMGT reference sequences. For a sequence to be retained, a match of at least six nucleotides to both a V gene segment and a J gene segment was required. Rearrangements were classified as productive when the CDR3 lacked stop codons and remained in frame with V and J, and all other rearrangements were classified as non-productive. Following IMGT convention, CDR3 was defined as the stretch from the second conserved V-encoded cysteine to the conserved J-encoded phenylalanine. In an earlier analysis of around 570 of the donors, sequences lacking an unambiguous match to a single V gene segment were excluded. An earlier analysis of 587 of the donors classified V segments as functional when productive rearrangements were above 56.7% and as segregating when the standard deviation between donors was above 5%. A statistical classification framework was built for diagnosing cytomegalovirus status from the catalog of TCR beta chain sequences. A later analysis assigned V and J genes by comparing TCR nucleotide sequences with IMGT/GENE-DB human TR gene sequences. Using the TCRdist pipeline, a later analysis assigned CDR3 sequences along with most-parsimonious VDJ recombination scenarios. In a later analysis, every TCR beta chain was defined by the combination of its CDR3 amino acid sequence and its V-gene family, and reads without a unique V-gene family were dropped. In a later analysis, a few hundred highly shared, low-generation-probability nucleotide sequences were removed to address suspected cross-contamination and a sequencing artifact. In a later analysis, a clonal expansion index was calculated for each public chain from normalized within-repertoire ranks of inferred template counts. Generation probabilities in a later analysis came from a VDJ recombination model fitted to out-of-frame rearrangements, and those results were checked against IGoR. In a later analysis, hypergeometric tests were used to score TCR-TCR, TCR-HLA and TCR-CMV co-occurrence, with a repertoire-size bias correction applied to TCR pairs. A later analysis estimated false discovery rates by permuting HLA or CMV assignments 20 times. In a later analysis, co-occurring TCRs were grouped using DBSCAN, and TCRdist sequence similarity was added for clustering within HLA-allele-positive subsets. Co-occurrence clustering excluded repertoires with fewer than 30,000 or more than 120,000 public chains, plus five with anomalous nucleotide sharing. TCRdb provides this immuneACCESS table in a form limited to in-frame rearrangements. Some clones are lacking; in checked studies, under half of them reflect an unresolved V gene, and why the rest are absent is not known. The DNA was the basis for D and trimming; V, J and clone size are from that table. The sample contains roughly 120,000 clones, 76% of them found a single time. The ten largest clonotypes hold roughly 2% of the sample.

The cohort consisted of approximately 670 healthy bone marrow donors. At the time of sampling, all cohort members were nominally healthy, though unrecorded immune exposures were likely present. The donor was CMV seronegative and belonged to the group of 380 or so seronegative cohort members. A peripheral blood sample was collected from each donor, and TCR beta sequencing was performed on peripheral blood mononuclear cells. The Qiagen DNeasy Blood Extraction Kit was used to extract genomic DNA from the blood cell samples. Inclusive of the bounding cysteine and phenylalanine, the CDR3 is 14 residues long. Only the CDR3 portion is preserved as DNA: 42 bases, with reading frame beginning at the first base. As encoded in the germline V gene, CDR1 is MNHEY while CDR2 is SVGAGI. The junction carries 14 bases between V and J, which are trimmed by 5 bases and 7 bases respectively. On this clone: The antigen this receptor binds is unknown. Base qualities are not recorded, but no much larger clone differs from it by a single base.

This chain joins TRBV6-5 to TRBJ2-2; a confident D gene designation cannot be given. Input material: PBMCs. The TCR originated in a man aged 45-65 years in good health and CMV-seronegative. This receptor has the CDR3 CASSRRRLNGELFF. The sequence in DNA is TGTGCCAGCAGTAGGCGGCGCTTAAACGGGGAGCTGTTTTTT.